This entry lists 16 T cell receptor beta chains sequenced from one sample in a study of shared clonotypes between healthy human individuals. This table comes from immunoSEQ multiplex PCR, and its TCRdb copy is limited to in-frame clones, with some not included. This table has roughly 2.6 million clones, 90% to 95% appearing once. Input material: naive CD4+ T cells sorted from blood. Subset defined: CD45RA+ positively selected. The origin of the receptors is a man aged 18 to 35 in good health.

The chain uses TRBV25-1 and TRBJ1-4; TRBD1 might be the D (6 bases). Trimming shortened V by 5 bases and J by 4 bases, and 14 bases separated the two germline ends. Germline V gives CDR1 MGHDK, CDR2 SYGVNS. The CDR3 sequence is 15 residues long. This CDR3 is CASSPQGWGNEKLFF. The CDR3 nucleotides are TGTGCCAGCAGTCCACAGGGTTGGGGTAATGAAAAACTGTTTTTT.

V and J are TRBV6-6 and TRBJ2-3, with D possibly being TRBD1 (6 bases). Germline V gene lookup returns CDR1 MNHNY and CDR2 SVGAGI (reference sequence). Trimming cost V 2 bases and J 3 bases, with 15 bases left between them. The CDR3 covers 16 residues. DNA for the CDR3: TGTGCCAGCAGTTACCCCAAGGGCAGGGGAACAGATACGCAGTATTTT. Its translation is CASSYPKGRGTDTQYF.

The gene calls are TRBV9 and TRBJ2-3; 8 bases align to TRBD1. Germline values: CDR1 SGDLS, CDR2 YYNGEE. V dropped 3 bases and J dropped 1; count of bases not matched to a gene: 7. This CDR3 region has 16 residues. The chain's CDR3 is CASSERDRKGTDTQYF. The CDR3 bases are TGTGCCAGCAGCGAACGGGACAGGAAAGGCACAGATACGCAGTATTTT.

This CDR3 reads CASSIALISLDGKDSPLHF. CDR3 coding DNA: TGTGCCAGTAGTATAGCCCTCATCTCTCTGGACGGAAAAGATTCACCCCTCCACTTT. This chain links TRBV19 with TRBJ1-6; no firm D call. The germline V gene encodes CDR1 LNHDA and CDR2 SQIVND (reference sequence). This CDR3 spans 19 amino acids. The ends were cut back, 1 base at V and 8 bases at J, with 24 bases in the middle.

The sample holds one count of this clone. A read error may be the cause here, since a much bigger clone is one base away. Distinct nucleotide sequences in the sample also encode this CDR3. The chain joins TRBV18 to TRBJ1-1; possible D gene TRBD1, 5 bases. The CDR3 covers 13 residues. The V end was cut by 1 base, the J end by 3 bases, with 6 bases between. Per the germline V gene, CDR1 is KGHSH and CDR2 is LQKENI. CDR3 region: CASSPRGDTEAFF. The CDR3 DNA reads TGTGCCAGCTCACCACGGGGGGACACTGAAGCTTTCTTT.

The rearrangement joins TRBV4-1 to TRBJ2-4, with D perhaps given as TRBD1 or TRBD2 (7 bases each). V lost 1 base and J 6 bases, leaving 13 bases between the germline ends. The CDR3 is 15 residues long. The germline CDR1 and CDR2 sequences are MGHRA and YSYEKL. The CDR3 here is CASSQVSGTVNIQYF. CDR3 bases: TGCGCCAGCAGCCAAGTCAGCGGGACAGTAAACATTCAGTACTTC.

The rearrangement joins TRBV19 to TRBJ2-2, with TRBD1 as a possible D gene (6 bases). The CDR3 length is 18 residues. The V and J ends lost 1 base and 1 base respectively, with 16 bases between them. The V gene's germline CDR1 is LNHDA and CDR2 SQIVND (reference sequence). The CDR3, as DNA: TGTGCCAGTAGTATAGTCCTGCCGGGACACGTGAACACCGGGGAGCTGTTTTTT. This encodes CASSIVLPGHVNTGELFF.

In the case of this clone: Other DNA sequences in the sample encode the same CDR3. In nucleotides, the CDR3 is TGTGCCAGCAGCTTGAACAGGGGTCTGGATGAGCAGTTCTTC. The encoded protein is CASSLNRGLDEQFF. The V and J genes are TRBV11-2 and TRBJ2-1, with 7 bases lining up with TRBD1. The CDR3 is 14 amino acids. Losses at the gene ends were 3 bases for V and 8 bases for J; bases not matched to a gene: 7. CDR1 and CDR2 (germline): SGHAT, FQNNGV.

This clone has a handful of counts. The chain links TRBV11-2 to TRBJ2-7; D is uncertain. Germline CDR1 is SGHAT and CDR2 is FQNNGV. V lost 5 bases, J lost 2 bases, and 7 bases lay in between. The CDR3 runs 12 residues. The CDR3 here is CASSPWAYEQYF. CDR3 nucleotide sequence: TGTGCCAGCAGCCCTTGGGCCTACGAGCAGTACTTC.

With regard to this clone: This CDR3 is also generated by other DNA sequences in the sample. The chain recombines TRBV6-5 with TRBJ1-1, with D perhaps matching TRBD1 (5 bases). The CDR3 spans 13 residues. V was trimmed by 5 bases and J by 1 base, leaving 8 bases between them. The germline V gene has CDR1 MNHEY and CDR2 SVGAGI. CDR3 sequence reads: CASSRGQNTEAFF. In DNA, the CDR3 is TGTGCCAGCAGTAGAGGACAGAACACTGAAGCTTTCTTT.

The gene calls are TRBV10-3 and TRBJ2-5; 12 bases fit TRBD2. J lost 5 bases, V lost 3 bases, and 1 base had no gene match. The CDR3 extends over 14 amino acids. The germline V gene has CDR1 ENHRY and CDR2 SYGVKD. Written as DNA, the CDR3 is TGTGCCATCAGTGACACTAGCGGGAGGGAGACCCAGTACTTC. It encodes CAISDTSGRETQYF.

V usage is TRBV6-1 and J usage is TRBJ2-4, with TRBD1 matching 7 bases. The ends lost 3 bases at V and 8 bases at J; junction bases unmatched: 10. CDR3 size: 15 residues. Germline lookup yields CDR1 MNHNS and CDR2 SASEGT. The CDR3 protein is CASSERRTGGDIQYF. CDR3 bases: TGTGCCAGCAGTGAGCGGCGGACAGGCGGCGACATTCAGTACTTC.

The chain recombines TRBV10-3 with TRBJ2-1; D not certain. The V gene's germline CDR1 is ENHRY and CDR2 SYGVKD. The CDR3 contains 14 residues. V lost 2 bases, J lost 7 bases, and 12 bases lay in between. CDR3 coding DNA: TGTGCCATCAGTGAGAGGAAAGACTCGAATGAGCAGTTCTTC. It encodes CAISERKDSNEQFF.

J is TRBJ2-1 and V is TRBV6-1, with TRBD2 identical over 10 bases. V was clipped by 5 bases and J by 6 bases; unmatched bases: 1. The CDR3 covers 13 residues. Germline loops: CDR1 MNHNS, CDR2 SASEGT. The CDR3 DNA is TGTGCCAGCAGTACTAGCGGGGTCAATGAGCAGTTCTTC. It is translated as CASSTSGVNEQFF.

Notes on this clone: The junction does not match germline at one end; this may be a read error. The chain combines TRBV5-1 with TRBJ1-6; D perhaps matches TRBD1 (5 bases). The CDR3 contains 15 residues. Germline V CDR1 and CDR2: SGHRS, YFSETQ. The CDR3 loop reads CASSLDIPGNSPLHF. The CDR3 coding sequence is TGCGCCAGCAGTTTGGACATACCCGGCAATTCACCCCTCCACTTT.

V usage is TRBV10-1 and J usage is TRBJ2-2; D not resolved. Germline-derived CDR1 and CDR2 are WNHNN and SYGVQD (reference sequence). Trimming pared 2 bases from V and 4 bases from J, leaving 14 bases between. The CDR3 extends over 16 amino acids. DNA for the CDR3: TGCGCCAGCAGTGAGAATGCCGGCGTTGGCACCGGGGAGCTGTTTTTT. It encodes CASSENAGVGTGELFF.